The clone carrying this T cell receptor (beta chain) was seen ten or more times. The CDR3 covers 13 residues. The V end lost 2 bases, the J end lost 9 bases, and 12 bases lay between the germline ends. The germline gives CDR1 KGHDR, CDR2 SFDVKD. This entry is derived from a study of T-cell reconstitution after alpha-beta-depleted transplantation in children. It was with unique molecular identifiers that the TCRbeta library was prepared. TCRdb reanalysed the PCR reads using MiXCR and keeps one entry per CDR3 protein. This sample has approximately 270,000 distinct CDR3 sequences, with around 9.6% found just once.

Sequences were derived from PBMCs from the stem cell graft donor, sampled from the stem cell graft. The receptor was derived from a human donor who donated a stem cell graft to a child with SCID. V is TRBV24-1 and J is TRBJ2-5; no definite D call. The CDR3 loop is CATSDWTFLSQYF. CDR3 in DNA: TGTGCCACCAGTGATTGGACCTTTCTGTCCCAGTACTTC.